What follows describes a single T cell receptor (beta chain). Its target is not known. The junction differs from germline at one of its ends, possibly a read error. The CDR3 totals 14 residues. Per germline, CDR1 KGHSH and CDR2 LQKENI. The data stem from a study of blood T cells in healthy people across ages. Findings and caveats of the study: Researchers deemed the diversity estimates from one million T cells underestimates. More naive CD4+ cells and higher diversity marked long-lived donors relative to aged donors.

Together with a sample-barcoded 5' primer, a J-beta primer mix was included in a second PCR lasting about 6 to 11 cycles. A single record per CDR3 protein comes from TCRdb applying MiXCR to the 5' RACE reads. The sample carries 600,000 or so distinct CDR3 sequences, approximately 21% recorded once. This sequence joins TRBV18 and TRBJ2-7; TRBD2 might be the D (6 bases). Source material: blood. This TCR was recovered from a man aged 65-85 years in good health. The CDR3 protein is CASSPGTPFHEQHF. The CDR3 coding sequence is TGTGCCAGCTCACCGGGGACTCCGTTCCACGAGCAGCACTTC.